This T cell receptor beta chain stems from a study of cytomegalovirus exposure and HLA in healthy donors (TCRdb year 2017). Study-level background: In an earlier analysis of roughly 590 of the donors, 276 Gb of sequence data and just under 120 million unique TCR beta sequences from some 170 million T cells were reported. Both class I and class II loci were covered by HLA typing, at four-digit resolution. A later genetic analysis took genome-wide SNP genotypes for about 65% of the 666 donors and used that subset as a discovery cohort. Every discovery cohort repertoire had been produced on one sequencing platform. The later analysis used no new phenotypic data to find candidate immune exposures, relying instead on TCR beta sequences and their occurrence across donors. In addition to the first cohort of roughly 700 subjects, a separate validation cohort of 120 different subjects was used. The genetic ancestry cluster associated with self-reported Caucasian donors included around 76% of the 300 to 450 genotyped donors. Four or five DR-DQ haplotypes were handled as single units for association and clustering because linkage in the cohort was strong. The study profiled the T cell repertoires of under 700 subjects by immunosequencing and related them to cytomegalovirus serostatus. A later analysis re-examined previously published TCR beta repertoires from roughly 720 donors and added high-resolution HLA genotyping to investigate patterns of TCR occurrence. On average, around 240,000 unique TCR beta nucleotide sequences were sequenced per donor among some 430 genotyped donors of the cohort, with approximately 18% of those sequences being non-productive. An early release that covered around 590 HLA-typed donors contained about 300 gigabases of sequencing data and tens of millions of unique TCR sequences. To predict cytomegalovirus infection status, the study brought together high-throughput TCR immunosequencing, statistical association of individual TCRs with disease status, and machine learning. An earlier analysis of 450 to 750 of the donors used high-throughput TCR beta sequencing to judge whether each TCR beta V gene segment behaved as functional or pseudogenic. The aim of the study was to test whether cataloging public T cell receptors could identify signatures of past pathogen exposure. Donor age, sex, ethnicity and CMV serostatus were collected together with the repertoire data. The number of donors typed differed by locus, with about 620-630 for A, B, C, DRB1 and DQB1, roughly 550 for DQA1, approximately 570 for DPA1, and approximately 470 for DPB1.

About this clone: Its antigen remains undetermined. Base qualities are missing; no much larger clone stands one base away.

The CDR3 numbers 19 residues from cysteine through phenylalanine. Only the CDR3 part of the read is kept: 57 bases, read in frame from the first base. The cohort comprised some 680 healthy bone marrow donors. At the time of sampling, all cohort members were nominally healthy, though unrecorded immune exposures were likely present. The donor tested CMV seronegative and was one of the 352 seronegative cohort members. Every donor gave a peripheral blood sample, and the peripheral blood mononuclear cells from that sample were used for TCR beta sequencing. The Qiagen DNeasy Blood Extraction Kit was used to extract genomic DNA from the blood cell samples. What the authors observed across the whole study: V-gene and J-gene trimming of TCR beta chains was associated with a missense DCLRE1C variant in a later genetic analysis, and the association was replicated in an independent cohort. In both the original and validation cohorts, the classifier was reported to diagnose cytomegalovirus status with high specificity and sensitivity. Some IMGT-functional V segments, including TRBV6-2 and TRBV6-3, could not be distinguished by the 87-base-pair reads and were therefore excluded. A later analysis reported that several top co-occurrence clusters appeared linked to parvovirus B19, influenza, CMV and Epstein-Barr virus. It was suggested by the authors that the approach could potentially be generalized to other disease states and immunological phenotypes. Presence/absence analyses assumed roughly uniform sequencing depth across donors, an assumption that may not hold. In a later analysis, more than 15,000 TCR beta sequences were associated with specific HLA alleles at a false discovery rate of 0.05. In vitro tests confirmed that three of the cytomegalovirus-associated TCR beta chains recognize cytomegalovirus antigens. The earlier analysis of fewer than 750 of the donors excluded 15 to 20 rarely observed V segments, including chromosome 9 orphons, because counts were too low. The cohort was sequenced for TCR beta chains only, and without alpha or paired-chain data the features that could be detected were limited. Correlated functional status among segregating V segments might be attributable to linkage disequilibrium, but an unknown experimental factor could not be ruled out. Most CMV-associated TCR beta chains appeared to be HLA-restricted in a later analysis, and the HLA associations seemed to be driven largely by CMV exposure. A total of 150 or so TCR beta chains were listed by the study as associated with cytomegalovirus. A cluster of highly shared sequence variants was judged likely to be a technical artifact of the sequencing pipeline. Broadly in line with IMGT annotations, most TCR beta V segments showed up in productive rearrangements about 87% or about 30% of the time in an earlier analysis of some 590 of the donors. In a later genetic analysis, fewer N-insertions in productive TCRs were reported among donors in an Asian-associated ancestry cluster than the roughly 640-donor mean. In a later analysis, HLA-associated TCR beta chains showed more clonal expansion and lower generation probabilities than non-associated chains that were equally common. Strong co-occurrence of HLA alleles, especially DR and DQ, made assigning TCR associations to individual alleles difficult. CMV serostatus was the only immune exposure information available for the cohort. According to a later analysis, TCR association rates differed among HLA loci, with DRB1 alleles showing the most associated TCRs and HLA-C alleles showing the fewest. While some public TCRs were present in many individuals, most TCR sequences turned up only very rarely across donors. Because HLA typing was unavailable for some donors at each locus, only the typed subset was used in association tests. A further reported finding was that TCR beta sequences accurately predicted the HLA-A and HLA-B alleles for most subjects in the first cohort.

The receptor library was made with the immunoSEQ multiplex PCR assay. A mixture of 60 forward primers for TCR Vbeta segments and 13 reverse primers for TCR Jbeta segments was used in the multiplex PCR. Amplification of the CDR3 region of rearranged TCR beta genes was performed with a multiplex PCR assay on genomic DNA. The amplified TCR beta libraries were sequenced on the Illumina HiSeq System as 87-base-pair reads. The study's processing was this. A later analysis counted tens of millions of unique TCR beta chains across the 550 to 800 repertoires, and approximately 11 million of these chains were shared by at least two donors. Raw reads were error-corrected and collapsed into unique sequences by a nearest-neighbor algorithm in which closely related sequences were merged to remove PCR and sequencing errors. To assign V, D and J gene segments, CDR3 sequences were aligned to IMGT reference sequences. For a sequence to be retained, a match of at least six nucleotides was required to both a V gene segment and a J gene segment. Rearrangements were classified as productive when the CDR3 lacked stop codons and remained in frame with V and J, and all other rearrangements were classified as non-productive. CDR3 was defined by IMGT convention, running from the second conserved V-encoded cysteine to the conserved J-encoded phenylalanine. The earlier analysis of some 540 of the donors excluded any sequence lacking an unambiguous match to a single V gene segment. An earlier analysis of 550 to 650 of the donors classified V segments as functional when productive rearrangements were above 56.7% and as segregating when the standard deviation between donors was above 5%. A statistical classification framework was built to diagnose cytomegalovirus status from the catalog of TCR beta chain sequences. In a later analysis, V and J genes were assigned by comparing TCR nucleotide sequences against IMGT/GENE-DB human TR gene sequences. In a later analysis, CDR3 sequences and most-parsimonious VDJ recombination scenarios were assigned using the TCRdist pipeline. In a later analysis, each TCR beta chain was defined by its CDR3 amino acid sequence together with its V-gene family, and reads lacking a unique V-gene family were excluded. A later analysis removed 500 to 600 highly shared, low-generation-probability nucleotide sequences to deal with suspected cross-contamination and a sequencing artifact. For each public chain, a later analysis derived a clonal expansion index from normalized ranks of inferred template counts within each repertoire. In a later analysis, generation probabilities were computed with a VDJ recombination model fitted to out-of-frame rearrangements, and the resulting probabilities were checked against IGoR. In a later analysis, TCR-TCR, TCR-HLA and TCR-CMV co-occurrence was scored with hypergeometric tests, and a repertoire-size bias correction was applied to TCR pairs. To estimate false discovery rates, a later analysis permuted the HLA or CMV assignments 20 times. In a later analysis, co-occurring TCRs were grouped using DBSCAN, and TCRdist sequence similarity was added for clustering within HLA-allele-positive subsets. Repertoires with fewer than 30,000 or more than 120,000 public chains were left out of co-occurrence clustering, as were a few repertoires with anomalous nucleotide sharing. Sourced from immuneACCESS, this table was stored by TCRdb with only in-frame sequences that have V and J called. A share of the clones is absent; for the studies checked, an unresolved V gene accounts for under half, and the remainder has no known explanation. V, J and clone size were drawn from that table, and D and trimming were deduced from the DNA. The sample has around 190,000 clones on record, 75% to 85% of them singletons. In total, the top ten clones hold 2% to 2.5% of the sample.

The receptor comes from a woman aged 50 to 60 in good health and CMV-seronegative. Recombination connected TRBV12-2 to TRBJ2-6; the table's D call of TRBD2 was not tested on the DNA. TRBV12-2 is recorded as a pseudogene. Sequencing used PBMCs. Here is the DNA: TGTGCAAGTCGCTTAGCGGGACTAGCAGCTAGCTCTGGGGCCAACGTCCTGACTTTC. Its protein is CASRLAGLAASSGANVLTF.